One sample yielded the 17 T cell receptor beta chains listed below, sequenced in a study of shared clonotypes between healthy human individuals. The data were produced by immunoSEQ multiplex PCR, yet TCRdb's version contains in-frame clones alone and is incomplete. Among roughly 1 million clones, roughly 80% were seen once, and the ten largest hold roughly 1.4%. Sample: memory CD4+ T cells sorted from blood. Subset of the sample: CD45RA-negative fraction. These receptors were obtained from a young man in good health.

With respect to this clone: The same CDR3 can be traced to other DNA sequences in this sample. V gene TRBV5-1 combines with J gene TRBJ1-4; tentative D call: TRBD1 (6 bases). Germline V CDR1 and CDR2: SGHRS, YFSETQ. Trimming left V 0 bases short and J 7 bases short, with 10 bases between. The CDR3 is 14 amino acids. Here the CDR3 reads CASSLGGAGEKLFF. The CDR3 DNA sequence: TGCGCCAGCAGCTTGGGGGGGGCCGGTGAAAAACTGTTTTTT.

Only a few counts were recorded for this clone. The chain links TRBV28 to TRBJ1-2; the D gene is possibly TRBD1 (5 bases). V lost 5 bases and J 6 bases, leaving 13 bases between the germline ends. CDR3 size: 13 residues. Germline V gives CDR1 MDHEN, CDR2 SYDVKM. The CDR3 DNA reads as TGTGCCAGCAGTGAGGGACGGGGCGATGGCTACACCTTC. Translating gives CASSEGRGDGYTF.

This chain joins TRBV11-1 and TRBJ2-5, with 15 bases identical to TRBD2. Unmatched junction bases numbered 8, after V lost 1 base and J lost 2 bases. Looked up from germline, CDR1 is SGHAT and CDR2 is FQDESV (reference sequence). The CDR3 contains 19 residues. The CDR3 DNA sequence: TGTGCCAGCAGCTTAGACGGACTAGCGGGGGGGCCTATTCAAGAGACCCAGTACTTC. Its translation: CASSLDGLAGGPIQETQYF. The variable domain in full, completed from reference TRBV11-1 and TRBJ2-5, reads EAEVAQSPRYKITEKSQAVAFWCDPISGHATLYWYRQILGQGPELLVQFQDESVVDDSQLPKDRFSAERLKGVDSTLKIQPAELGDSAMYLCASSLDGLAGGPIQETQYFGPGTRLLVL.

The CDR3 here is CASSPGQGWSQEKLFF. The CDR3 DNA reads TGTGCCAGCAGCCCCGGACAGGGGTGGTCTCAAGAAAAACTGTTTTTT. V gene TRBV11-3 combines with J gene TRBJ1-4; 9 bases fit TRBD1. V lost 5 bases and J lost 8; bases outside the gene matches: 12. CDR1 and CDR2 from the germline V gene are SGHNT and YENEEA. CDR3 size: 16 residues.

This clone has just one count. The chain has TRBV19 and TRBJ2-7; 7 bases fit TRBD1. The length of the CDR3 is 17 residues. The junction had 12 bases not matched to a gene; V was cut back by 3 bases and J by 1 base. From germline, CDR1 is LNHDA and CDR2 SQIVND (reference sequence). The CDR3 sequence: CASSISISGTASYEQYF. The CDR3 DNA is TGTGCCAGTAGTATCTCTATATCCGGGACAGCGTCCTACGAGCAGTACTTC.

The chain recombines TRBV4-1 with TRBJ1-5; possibly TRBD1 for D (6 bases). The V end was cut by 4 bases, the J end by 3 bases, with 22 bases between. Germline V lookup: CDR1 MGHRA, CDR2 YSYEKL. The CDR3 has 18 residues. The CDR3 DNA reads TGCGCCAGCAGCCCCATAGAGGACAGTTTGGAGTTCAATCAGCCCCAGCATTTT. Translated: CASSPIEDSLEFNQPQHF.

The chain carries TRBV5-1 and TRBJ1-1, with TRBD1 matching over 9 bases. V was clipped by 3 bases and J by 3 bases; unmatched bases: 6. The CDR3 has 15 amino acids. Per germline, CDR1 SGHRS and CDR2 YFSETQ. CDR3 amino acids: CASSWGDRDDTEAFF. The CDR3 nucleotides are TGCGCCAGCAGCTGGGGGGACAGGGATGACACTGAAGCTTTCTTT.

As regards this clone: The sample holds other DNA sequences that translate to the same CDR3. This chain links TRBV13 with TRBJ1-1; a possible D gene is TRBD1 (5 bases). Trimming pared 4 bases from V and 4 bases from J, leaving 10 bases between. The CDR3 loop spans 13 amino acids. Germline values: CDR1 PRHDT, CDR2 FYEKMQ (reference sequence). CDR3: CASSSGGGTEAFF. In nucleotides, the CDR3 is TGTGCCAGCAGCTCGGGGGGGGGCACTGAAGCTTTCTTT.

The chain couples TRBV12-5 to TRBJ2-1; 7 bases match TRBD1. There are 15 residues in the CDR3. The germline CDR1 and CDR2 sequences are LGHNT and FRNRAP. The ends lost 4 bases at V and 2 bases at J; junction bases unmatched: 5. The CDR3 is CASGSSGTAYNEQFF. The CDR3 nucleotides read TGTGCTAGTGGTTCCTCAGGGACAGCCTACAATGAGCAGTTCTTC.

The CDR3 protein is CASRGGTEGNTGELFF. The CDR3 nucleotides read TGCGCCAGCAGGGGGGGTACGGAAGGGAACACCGGGGAGCTGTTTTTT. V gene TRBV10-1 combines with J gene TRBJ2-2; weak D call: TRBD2 (6 bases). CDR1 is WNHNN, CDR2 SYGVQD, per germline (reference sequence). Trimming left V 6 bases short and J 1 base short, with 15 bases between. This CDR3 contains 16 residues.

The rearrangement uses TRBV7-2 and TRBJ2-7; D gene unclear. Trimming took off 5 bases at V and 4 bases at J, with 12 bases between the two ends. Looked up from germline, CDR1 is SGHTA and CDR2 is FQGNSA. The CDR3 totals 13 residues. This CDR3 reads CASSPTLKYEQYF. CDR3 nucleotides: TGTGCCAGCAGCCCAACTCTTAAATACGAGCAGTACTTC.

Concerning this clone: This may be a read error, as it is one base from a much larger clone. Other DNA sequences from this sample encode an identical CDR3 as well. The rearrangement joins TRBV5-1 to TRBJ1-5; D is uncertain. The CDR3 sequence is 15 residues long. From germline, CDR1 is SGHRS and CDR2 YFSETQ. V shed 1 base and J shed 0 bases, with 8 bases lying between them. CDR3 coding DNA: TGCGCCAGCAGCTTGACGGGGAATAGCAATCAGCCCCAGCATTTT. This encodes CASSLTGNSNQPQHF.

This chain links TRBV6-6 with TRBJ2-7; D is unresolved. The V end lost 0 bases, the J end lost 3 bases, and 12 bases lay between the germline ends. The CDR3 is 15 amino acids. Germline CDR1 is MNHNY and CDR2 is SVGAGI (reference sequence). CDR3 DNA: TGTGCCAGCAGTTACTCGATATTGAGGAACTACGAGCAGTACTTC. This sequence encodes CASSYSILRNYEQYF.

This clone turned up a few times. One junction end disagrees with the germline gene, perhaps due to a read error. The CDR3 nucleotides are TGTGCCACCAGCAGAGATAATATAGGGGGTCGTATCTTT. Translating gives CATSRDNIGGRIF. The V gene is TRBV15, the J gene TRBJ1-1; D perhaps matches TRBD1 (6 bases). The CDR3 is made up of 13 amino acids. Germline CDR1 LNHNV, CDR2 YYDKDF (reference sequence).

V gene TRBV5-1 combines with J gene TRBJ1-2; 12 bases are a match to TRBD1. The germline V gene has CDR1 SGHRS and CDR2 YFSETQ. The CDR3 has 15 residues. Unmatched junction bases numbered 4, after V lost 3 bases and J lost 4 bases. This CDR3 is CASSSGTGGVYGYTF. The CDR3 DNA reads TGCGCCAGCAGCTCCGGGACAGGGGGCGTCTATGGCTACACCTTC.

The chain links TRBV6-5 to TRBJ1-1, with D perhaps matching TRBD1 (6 bases). Trimming shortened V by 4 bases and J by 0 bases, and 12 bases separated the two germline ends. CDR1 is MNHEY, CDR2 SVGAGI, per germline. CDR3 length: 15 residues. Here the CDR3 DNA reads TGTGCCAGCAGTTTGGCAGGGGATGTGAACACTGAAGCTTTCTTT. Amino acid sequence: CASSLAGDVNTEAFF.

The chain uses TRBV30 and TRBJ2-5; no clear D. V lost 3 bases and J 10 bases, leaving 12 bases between the germline ends. CDR1 is GTSNPN, CDR2 SVGIG, per germline (reference sequence). The CDR3 contains 11 residues. The CDR3 protein is CAWSDRLGQYF. The CDR3 DNA reads as TGTGCCTGGAGCGACCGGCTAGGCCAGTACTTC.